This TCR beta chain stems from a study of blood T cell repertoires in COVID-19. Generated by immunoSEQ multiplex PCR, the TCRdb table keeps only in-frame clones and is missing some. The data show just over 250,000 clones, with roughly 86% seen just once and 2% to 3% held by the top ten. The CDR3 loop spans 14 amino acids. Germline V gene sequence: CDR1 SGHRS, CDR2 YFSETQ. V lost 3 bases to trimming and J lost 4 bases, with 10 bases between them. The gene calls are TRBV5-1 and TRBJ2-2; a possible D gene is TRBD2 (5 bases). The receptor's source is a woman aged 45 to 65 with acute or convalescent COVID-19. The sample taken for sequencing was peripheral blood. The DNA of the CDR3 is TGCGCCAGCAGCTCCAGAGCGGCCACCGGGGAGCTGTTTTTT. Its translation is CASSSRAATGELFF.